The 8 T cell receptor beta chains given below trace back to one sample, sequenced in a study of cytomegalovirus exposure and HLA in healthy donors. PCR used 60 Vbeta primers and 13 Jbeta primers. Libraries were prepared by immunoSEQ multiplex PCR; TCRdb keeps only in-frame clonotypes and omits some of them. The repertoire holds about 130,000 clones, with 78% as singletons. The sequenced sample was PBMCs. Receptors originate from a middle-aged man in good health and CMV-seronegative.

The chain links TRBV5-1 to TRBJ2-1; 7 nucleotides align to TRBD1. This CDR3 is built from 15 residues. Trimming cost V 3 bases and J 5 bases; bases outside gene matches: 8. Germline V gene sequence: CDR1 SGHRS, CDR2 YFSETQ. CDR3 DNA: TGCGCCAGCAGCTGGGGCGGACAGGAAAACAATGAGCAGTTCTTC. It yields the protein CASSWGGQENNEQFF.

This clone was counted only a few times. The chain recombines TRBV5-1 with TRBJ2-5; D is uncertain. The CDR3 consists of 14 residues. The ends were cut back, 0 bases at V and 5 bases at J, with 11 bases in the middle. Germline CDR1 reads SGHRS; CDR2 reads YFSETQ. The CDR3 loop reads CASSLAGSRETQYF. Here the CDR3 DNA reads TGCGCCAGCAGCTTGGCGGGTTCTAGGGAGACCCAGTACTTC.

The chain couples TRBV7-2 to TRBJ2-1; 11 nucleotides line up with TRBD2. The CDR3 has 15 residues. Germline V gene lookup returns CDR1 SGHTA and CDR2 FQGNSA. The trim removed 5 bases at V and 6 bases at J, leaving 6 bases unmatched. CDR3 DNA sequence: TGTGCCAGCAGCAAGACTAGCGGGGTCCTCAATGAGCAGTTCTTC. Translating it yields CASSKTSGVLNEQFF.

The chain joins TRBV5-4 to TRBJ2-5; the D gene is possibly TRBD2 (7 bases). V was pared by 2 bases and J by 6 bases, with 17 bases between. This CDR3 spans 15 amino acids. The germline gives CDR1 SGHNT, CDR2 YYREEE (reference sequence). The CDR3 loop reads CASSLGGAEVKTQYF. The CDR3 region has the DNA TGTGCCAGCAGCTTAGGGGGGGCGGAGGTAAAGACCCAGTACTTC.

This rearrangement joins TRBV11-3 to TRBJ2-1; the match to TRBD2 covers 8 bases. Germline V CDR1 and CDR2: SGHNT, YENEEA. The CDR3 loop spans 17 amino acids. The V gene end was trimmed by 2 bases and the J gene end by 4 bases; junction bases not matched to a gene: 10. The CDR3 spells CASSLLGSGGLYNEQFF. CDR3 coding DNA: TGTGCCAGCAGCTTACTCGGATCGGGGGGGTTGTACAATGAGCAGTTCTTC.

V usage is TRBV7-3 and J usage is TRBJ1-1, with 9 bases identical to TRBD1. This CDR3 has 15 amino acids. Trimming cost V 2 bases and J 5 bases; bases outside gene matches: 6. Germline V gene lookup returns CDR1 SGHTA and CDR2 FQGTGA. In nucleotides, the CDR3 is TGTGCCAGCAGCTTATTGGGACAGGGAAAGACTGAAGCTTTCTTT. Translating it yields CASSLLGQGKTEAFF.

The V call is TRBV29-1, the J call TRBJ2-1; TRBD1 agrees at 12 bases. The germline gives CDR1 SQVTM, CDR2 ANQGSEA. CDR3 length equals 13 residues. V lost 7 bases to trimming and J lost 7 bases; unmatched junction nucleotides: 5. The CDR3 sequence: CSAGTGGTNEQFF. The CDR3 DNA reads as TGCAGCGCCGGGACAGGGGGCACGAATGAGCAGTTCTTC.

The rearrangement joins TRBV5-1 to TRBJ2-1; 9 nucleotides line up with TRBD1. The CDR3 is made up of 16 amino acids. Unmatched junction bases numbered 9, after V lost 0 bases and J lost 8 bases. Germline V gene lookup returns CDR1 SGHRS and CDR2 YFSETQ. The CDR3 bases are TGCGCCAGCAGCTTGGCCACTAAAACAGGGGGCGATGAGCAGTTCTTC. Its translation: CASSLATKTGGDEQFF.